A selection of T cell receptor beta chains follows, all from one sample in a study of spatial heterogeneity in lung cancer. TCRdb fed the 5' RACE reads into MiXCR, producing one record per CDR3 protein. The sample shows 9,500 or so distinct CDR3 sequences, approximately 12% of them seen only once. Sequences were derived from lung tumor tissue, sampled at surgery. The receptors derive from a male donor with early-stage non-small cell lung cancer. Both conserved end residues are part of each CDR3. The D gene is left open where the match is weak. Clone sizes are given selectively: once, few, many, or a class where the clone is expanded.

>TRBV12-3/TRBV12-4|medium-sized|.|TRBJ1-6
CASSLQDSPLHF
TGTGCCAGCAGTCTCCAGGATTCACCCCTCCACTTT
>TRBV29-1|medium-sized|.|TRBJ2-7
CSVGDTYYEQYF
TGCAGCGTTGGTGACACCTACTACGAGCAGTACTTC
>TRBV20-1|few|.|TRBJ1-2
CSATDTGWDYGYTF
TGCAGTGCGACCGATACAGGGTGGGACTATGGCTACACCTTC
>TRBV11-2|many|TRBD1|TRBJ1-1
CASSWNRGGTEAFF
TGTGCCAGCAGCTGGAACAGGGGCGGCACTGAAGCTTTCTTT
>TRBV4-1|many|.|TRBJ2-7
CASSQVSGSYEQYF
TGCGCCAGCAGCCAAGTAAGCGGATCCTACGAGCAGTACTTC
>TRBV10-3|medium-sized|TRBD1|TRBJ2-5
CAIRPGQGRVETQYF
TGTGCCATCAGGCCGGGACAGGGAAGGGTAGAGACCCAGTACTTC
>TRBV6-5|few|.|TRBJ2-4
CASSYSYWGNAKNIQYF
TGTGCCAGCAGTTACAGCTATTGGGGAAACGCCAAAAACATTCAGTACTTC
>TRBV5-1|many|TRBD2|TRBJ2-5
CASSRREGPIKETQYF
TGCGCCAGCAGTCGGCGGGAGGGACCCATTAAAGAGACCCAGTACTTC
>TRBV5-4|many|TRBD2|TRBJ2-3
CASSRWTSRIDTQYF
TGTGCCAGCAGTCGCTGGACTAGTCGCATTGATACGCAGTATTTT
>TRBV27|.|TRBD1|TRBJ2-2
CASRMTGVTTGELFF
TGTGCCAGCAGAATGACAGGGGTTACCACCGGGGAGCTGTTTTTT
>TRBV20-1|medium-sized|TRBD2|TRBJ2-3
CSARLPLAGNTDTQYF
TGCAGTGCTAGACTCCCACTAGCGGGGAACACAGATACGCAGTATTTT
>TRBV30|few|.|TRBJ2-1
CAWSVAYEQFF
TGTGCCTGGAGTGTAGCGTATGAGCAGTTCTTC
>TRBV24-1|many|.|TRBJ1-5
CATSAAGTGGNQPQHF
TGTGCCACCAGTGCGGCGGGGACCGGGGGCAATCAGCCCCAGCATTTT
>TRBV20-1|many|TRBD2|TRBJ2-1
CSAREASGRQSYNEQFF
TGCAGTGCTAGAGAGGCTAGCGGCCGACAAAGCTACAATGAGCAGTTCTTC
>TRBV30|medium-sized|.|TRBJ2-3
CAWSGGGGADTQYF
TGTGCCTGGAGCGGGGGCGGAGGGGCAGATACGCAGTATTTT
>TRBV12-3/TRBV12-4|medium-sized|TRBD1|TRBJ1-5
CASSLRTGTETNQPQHF
TGTGCCAGCAGCCTAAGAACCGGGACAGAGACGAATCAGCCCCAGCATTTT
>TRBV29-1|few|TRBD1|TRBJ1-2
CSVELGTGSSGYTF
TGCAGCGTTGAATTGGGGACAGGGTCTTCTGGCTACACCTTC